The 26 T cell receptor beta chains below were found in one sample sequenced in a study of blood T cell repertoires in COVID-19. Method: immunoSEQ multiplex PCR; TCRdb's copy keeps in-frame clones and lacks some. This table holds 150,000 to 200,000 clones, more than 75% found once. The sample consisted of peripheral blood. All receptors come from a man in his sixties or seventies with acute or convalescent COVID-19.

The rearrangement joins TRBV5-5 to TRBJ1-2; 11 nucleotides line up with TRBD1. Per germline, CDR1 SGHKS and CDR2 YYEKEE (reference sequence). Unmatched junction bases numbered 7, after V lost 6 bases and J lost 3 bases. The CDR3 contains 15 residues. The CDR3 region has the DNA TGTGCCAGCAACCGGGACAGGGGGAGGGACTATGGCTACACCTTC. It is translated as CASNRDRGRDYGYTF.

As DNA, the CDR3 is TGCGCCAGCAGCTTCGACAGGCCGGCGAACACTGAAGCTTTCTTT. This sequence encodes CASSFDRPANTEAFF. This chain links TRBV5-1 with TRBJ1-1, with D possibly being TRBD1 (6 bases). CDR3 length: 15 amino acids. Trimming cost V 2 bases and J 1 base, with 12 bases left between them. The V gene's germline CDR1 is SGHRS and CDR2 YFSETQ.

The V call is TRBV7-9, the J call TRBJ2-7, with D tentatively TRBD1 (5 bases). Germline V gene sequence: CDR1 SEHNR, CDR2 FQNEAQ (reference sequence). V dropped 3 bases and J dropped 2 bases, with 14 bases sitting between them. The CDR3 is made up of 15 amino acids. CDR3 sequence reads: CASSFQGFGAYEQYF. The CDR3 region has the DNA TGTGCCAGCAGCTTTCAGGGCTTTGGGGCCTACGAGCAGTACTTC.

The chain is built from TRBV28 and TRBJ1-1, with D maybe TRBD1 (6 bases). This CDR3 region has 14 residues. CDR1 MDHEN and CDR2 SYDVKM come from the germline V gene. V was clipped by 5 bases and J by 0 bases, with 10 bases between them. As DNA, the CDR3 is TGTGCCAGCAGTCTACAGGGAGTGAACACTGAAGCTTTCTTT. As protein: CASSLQGVNTEAFF.

This chain joins TRBV4-3 and TRBJ2-3; D is ambiguous. Trimming left V 1 base short and J 1 base short, with 9 bases between. Germline values: CDR1 LGHNA, CDR2 YSLEER. The length of the CDR3 is 15 residues. CDR3 protein: CASSQGPMGTDTQYF. Here the CDR3 DNA reads TGCGCCAGCAGCCAAGGCCCTATGGGCACAGATACGCAGTATTTT.

The CDR3, as DNA: TGCGCCAGCAGTCAATCTCACAGGAGGGTTAAAGGTGGAAACACCATATATTTT. Encoded protein: CASSQSHRRVKGGNTIYF. This chain connects TRBV23-1 to TRBJ1-3, with a tentative D call TRBD1 (5 bases). TRBV23-1 is filed as an ORF, its function uncertain. The length of the CDR3 is 18 residues. The V and J ends lost 0 bases and 3 bases respectively, with 18 bases between them.

The chain combines TRBV19 with TRBJ1-5; 9 nucleotides agree with TRBD1. In germline, CDR1 is LNHDA, CDR2 SQIVND (reference sequence). The CDR3 has 13 residues. V shed 7 bases and J 11 bases; nucleotides not matched to a gene: 9. CDR3 protein: CASTPRDRATQHF. The CDR3, as DNA: TGTGCCAGTACTCCGAGGGACAGGGCGACCCAGCATTTT.

The chain couples TRBV6-5 to TRBJ2-3; 9 positions agree with TRBD2. The CDR3 consists of 13 residues. The germline V gene encodes CDR1 MNHEY and CDR2 SVGAGI. Germline trimming cut 5 bases from V and 15 bases from J; bases unmatched to any gene: 12. The DNA of the CDR3 is TGTGCCAGCAGTCGCCAGGGACTAGCAAATGATTATTTT. This codes for CASSRQGLANDYF.

J is TRBJ1-1 and V is TRBV7-2, with D perhaps matching TRBD1 (6 bases). Germline lookup yields CDR1 SGHTA and CDR2 FQGNSA. This CDR3 is built from 15 residues. The germline V and J ends were trimmed by 6 bases and 1 base, with 15 bases remaining between them. The CDR3 DNA reads TGTGCCAGCAGGCGGACAGTTAATGAGAACACTGAAGCTTTCTTT. Protein sequence: CASRRTVNENTEAFF.

The V call is TRBV15, the J call TRBJ2-3, with D possibly matching TRBD2 (6 bases). The CDR3 runs 15 residues. The germline V gene encodes CDR1 LNHNV and CDR2 YYDKDF (reference sequence). Between the trimmed V and J ends, which lost 3 bases and 0 bases, there was a span of 10 bases. The CDR3 DNA sequence: TGTGCCACCAGCAGGGGGGGAGCTAGCACAGATACGCAGTATTTT. As protein: CATSRGGASTDTQYF.

V usage is TRBV5-3 and J usage is TRBJ2-3, with TRBD2 matching 11 bases. TRBV5-3 qualifies as an ORF whose function is uncertain. Trimming cost V 4 bases and J 0 bases; bases outside gene matches: 1. The CDR3 runs 15 residues. This chain's CDR3 is CARSPSGGSTDTQYF. In DNA form, the CDR3 reads TGTGCCAGAAGCCCTAGCGGGGGGAGCACAGATACGCAGTATTTT.

The gene calls are TRBV5-1 and TRBJ1-6; no firm D call. Per germline, CDR1 SGHRS and CDR2 YFSETQ. The V and J ends lost 2 bases and 0 bases respectively, with 12 bases between them. This CDR3 comprises 17 residues. In DNA, the CDR3 is TGCGCCAGCAGCTTAGCGGCCGCGAACTCCTATAATTCACCCCTCCACTTT. Translating it yields CASSLAAANSYNSPLHF.

In nucleotides, the CDR3 is TGTGCCACCAGCACTGGACAGCCCAATACAGATACGCAGTATTTT. Its protein product is CATSTGQPNTDTQYF. The chain combines TRBV15 with TRBJ2-3; perhaps TRBD1 as D (6 bases). The CDR3 spans 15 residues. V was shortened by 4 bases and J by 3 bases, with 14 bases between the two germline ends. The germline V gene encodes CDR1 LNHNV and CDR2 YYDKDF (reference sequence).

A remark on this clone: The sample contains more than one DNA sequence encoding this CDR3. The chain couples TRBV7-9 to TRBJ2-3, with a possible D match to TRBD2 (5 bases). Germline assignment: CDR1 SEHNR and CDR2 FQNEAQ (reference sequence). The CDR3 sequence is 14 residues long. With 2 bases removed from V and 0 bases from J, the gap between germline ends came to 6 bases. The CDR3 reads CASSLTGSTDTQYF. For the CDR3, the DNA is TGTGCCAGCAGCTTAACGGGGAGCACAGATACGCAGTATTTT. Variable domain in full (rest from reference TRBV7-9 and TRBJ2-3): DTGVSQNPRHKITKRGQNVTFRCDPISEHNRLYWYRQTLGQGPEFLTYFQNEAQLEKSRLLSDRFSAERPKGSFSTLEIQRTEQGDSAMYLCASSLTGSTDTQYFGPGTRLTVL.

The V gene is TRBV30, the J gene TRBJ1-6; perhaps TRBD1 as D (5 bases). CDR1 and CDR2 (germline): GTSNPN, SVGIG (reference sequence). V was pared by 2 bases and J by 7 bases, with 15 bases between. The CDR3 length is 15 residues. CDR3 loop: CAWSTRGYINSPLHF. The CDR3 nucleotides are TGTGCCTGGAGTACAAGGGGATACATCAATTCACCCCTCCACTTT.

The chain has TRBV7-9 and TRBJ2-5; D not resolved. The V end lost 0 bases, the J end lost 5 bases, and 10 bases lay between the germline ends. The CDR3 extends over 14 amino acids. Germline-derived CDR1 and CDR2 are SEHNR and FQNEAQ (reference sequence). The CDR3 reads CASSLAYNEETQYF. CDR3 DNA sequence: TGTGCCAGCAGCTTAGCCTATAACGAGGAGACCCAGTACTTC. The full variable domain, completed using reference TRBV7-9 and TRBJ2-5, is DTGVSQNPRHKITKRGQNVTFRCDPISEHNRLYWYRQTLGQGPEFLTYFQNEAQLEKSRLLSDRFSAERPKGSFSTLEIQRTEQGDSAMYLCASSLAYNEETQYFGPGTRLLVL.

This sequence joins TRBV5-1 and TRBJ1-2; 10 positions agree with TRBD1. Germline V CDR1 and CDR2: SGHRS, YFSETQ. There are 15 residues in the CDR3. With 4 bases clipped from V and 4 bases from J, the junction kept 7 bases outside the gene matches. CDR3 sequence reads: CASSGGTGASYGYTF. The CDR3 nucleotides are TGCGCCAGCAGCGGCGGGACAGGGGCATCCTATGGCTACACCTTC.

This chain connects TRBV12-3 or TRBV12-4 to TRBJ2-1; 7 nucleotides match TRBD1. CDR3 size: 13 residues. Losses at the gene ends were 6 bases for V and 13 bases for J; bases not matched to a gene: 12. The CDR3 loop is CASRLQGKGPQFF. The CDR3, as DNA: TGTGCCAGCAGATTACAGGGGAAAGGCCCTCAGTTCTTC.

This CDR3 reads CASSYSGASLGEPQHF. The DNA for the CDR3 is TGTGCCAGCAGTTACTCAGGGGCCAGCTTAGGGGAGCCCCAGCATTTT. The chain combines TRBV6-5 with TRBJ1-5; possibly TRBD1 for D (5 bases). This CDR3 comprises 16 residues. CDR1 MNHEY and CDR2 SVGAGI come from the germline V gene. The V gene lost 0 bases and the J gene lost 8 bases, with 17 bases spanning the gap.

The chain combines TRBV12-3 or TRBV12-4 with TRBJ1-2; D gene unclear. V was pared by 2 bases and J by 3 bases, with 7 bases between. This CDR3 comprises 13 residues. Written as DNA, the CDR3 is TGTGCCAGCAGTTTATGGTCGGACTATGGCTACACCTTC. Its protein is CASSLWSDYGYTF.

This chain connects TRBV9 to TRBJ2-3; D is possibly TRBD1 (5 bases). Trimming pared 6 bases from V and 2 bases from J, leaving 13 bases between. The germline V gene encodes CDR1 SGDLS and CDR2 YYNGEE. The CDR3 has 14 residues. CDR3 sequence: CASTKGPFTDTQYF. Here the CDR3 DNA reads TGTGCCAGCACGAAGGGGCCCTTCACAGATACGCAGTATTTT.

Only a few counts were recorded for this clone. This chain joins TRBV19 and TRBJ1-1; D ambiguous. The CDR3 covers 13 residues. Germline-derived CDR1 and CDR2 are LNHDA and SQIVND (reference sequence). Trimming left V 5 bases short and J 4 bases short, with 11 bases between. The DNA for the CDR3 is TGTGCCAGTAGTCCTCATTTGCGCACTGAAGCTTTCTTT. It is translated as CASSPHLRTEAFF.

Here the CDR3 reads CASSPDRGGGEKLFF. Here the CDR3 DNA reads TGCGCCAGCAGCCCAGACAGGGGAGGAGGTGAAAAACTGTTTTTT. The gene calls are TRBV5-1 and TRBJ1-4; 8 bases match TRBD1. The CDR3 has 15 amino acids. The trim removed 4 bases at V and 7 bases at J, leaving 9 bases unmatched. Germline V gene sequence: CDR1 SGHRS, CDR2 YFSETQ.

The chain couples TRBV9 to TRBJ1-2; maybe TRBD1 (6 bases). There are 17 residues in the CDR3. The V and J ends lost 0 bases and 3 bases respectively, with 18 bases between them. Germline CDR1 SGDLS, CDR2 YYNGEE. The DNA of the CDR3 is TGTGCCAGCAGCGTAGACGTTGGGGGCGCAGGTCACTATGGCTACACCTTC. Its translation is CASSVDVGGAGHYGYTF. The full variable domain, in which reference TRBV9 and TRBJ1-2 provide the parts outside the CDR3, is DSGVTQTPKHLITATGQRVTLRCSPRSGDLSVYWYQQSLDQGLQFLIQYYNGEERAKGNILERFSAQQFPDLHSELNLSSLELGDSALYFCASSVDVGGAGHYGYTFGSGTRLTVV.

A few counts support this clone. V and J are TRBV19 and TRBJ1-5; no reliable D call. Trimming left V 5 bases short and J 6 bases short, with 11 bases between. Germline V gene lookup returns CDR1 LNHDA and CDR2 SQIVND (reference sequence). This CDR3 comprises 13 residues. The chain's CDR3 is CASSPTRGQPQHF. The CDR3 nucleotides read TGTGCCAGTAGTCCAACGAGAGGTCAGCCCCAGCATTTT. The full variable domain, completed using reference TRBV19 and TRBJ1-5, is DGGITQSPKYLFRKEGQNVTLSCEQNLNHDAMYWYRQDPGQGLRLIYYSQIVNDFQKGDIAEGYSVSREKKESFPLTVTSAQKNPTAFYLCASSPTRGQPQHFGDGTRLSIL.

The rearrangement joins TRBV7-2 to TRBJ2-2, with D maybe TRBD1 (6 bases). Germline values: CDR1 SGHTA, CDR2 FQGNSA. V was pared by 4 bases and J by 5 bases, with 14 bases between. The CDR3 runs 15 residues. The CDR3 protein is CASSYGRGGTGELFF. The CDR3 nucleotides read TGTGCCAGCAGCTACGGACGAGGGGGTACCGGGGAGCTGTTTTTT. Together with reference TRBV7-2 and TRBJ2-2, the CDR3 gives the full variable domain: GAGVSQSPSNKVTEKGKDVELRCDPISGHTALYWYRQSLGQGLEFLIYFQGNSAPDKSGLPSDRFSAERTGGSVSTLTIQRTQQEDSAVYLCASSYGRGGTGELFFGEGSRLTVL.